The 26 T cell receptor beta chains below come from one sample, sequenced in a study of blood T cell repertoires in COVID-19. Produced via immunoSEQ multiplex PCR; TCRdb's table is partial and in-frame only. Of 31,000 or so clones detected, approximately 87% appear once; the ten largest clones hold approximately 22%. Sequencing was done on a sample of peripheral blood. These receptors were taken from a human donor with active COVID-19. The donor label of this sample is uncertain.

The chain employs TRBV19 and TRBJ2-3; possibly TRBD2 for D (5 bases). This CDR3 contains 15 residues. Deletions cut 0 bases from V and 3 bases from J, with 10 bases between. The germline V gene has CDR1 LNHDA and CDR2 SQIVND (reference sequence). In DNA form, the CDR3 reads TGTGCCAGTAGTATAGATTCTAGCCGGACAGATACGCAGTATTTT. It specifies CASSIDSSRTDTQYF.

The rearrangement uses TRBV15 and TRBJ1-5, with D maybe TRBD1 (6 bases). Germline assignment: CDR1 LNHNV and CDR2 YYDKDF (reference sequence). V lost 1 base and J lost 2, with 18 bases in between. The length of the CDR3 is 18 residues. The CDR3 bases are TGTGCCACCAGCAGAGGGGTACGGGGGGCCAGTGGCAATCAGCCCCAGCATTTT. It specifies CATSRGVRGASGNQPQHF.

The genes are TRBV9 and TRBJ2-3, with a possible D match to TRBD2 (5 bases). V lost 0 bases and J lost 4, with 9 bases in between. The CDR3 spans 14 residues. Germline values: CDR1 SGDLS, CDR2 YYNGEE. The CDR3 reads CASSVGTRSDTQYF. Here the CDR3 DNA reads TGTGCCAGCAGCGTAGGTACTAGATCAGATACGCAGTATTTT.

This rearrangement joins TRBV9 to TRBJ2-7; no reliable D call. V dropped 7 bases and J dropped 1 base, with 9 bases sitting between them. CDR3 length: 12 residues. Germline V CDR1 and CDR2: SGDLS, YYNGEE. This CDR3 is CASGLGSYEQYF. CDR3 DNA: TGTGCCAGCGGGCTTGGATCCTACGAGCAGTACTTC.

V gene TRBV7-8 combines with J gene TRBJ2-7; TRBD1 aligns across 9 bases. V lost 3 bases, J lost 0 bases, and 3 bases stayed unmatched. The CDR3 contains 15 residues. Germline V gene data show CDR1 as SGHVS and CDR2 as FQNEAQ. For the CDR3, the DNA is TGTGCCAGCAGCTTGGGACAGGGCCCCTCCTACGAGCAGTACTTC. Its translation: CASSLGQGPSYEQYF. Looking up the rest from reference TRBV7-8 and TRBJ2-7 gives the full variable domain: GAGVSQSPRYKVAKRGQDVALRCDPISGHVSLFWYQQALGQGPEFLTYFQNEAQLDKSGLPSDRFFAERPEGSVSTLKIQRTQQEDSAVYLCASSLGQGPSYEQYFGPGTRLTVT.

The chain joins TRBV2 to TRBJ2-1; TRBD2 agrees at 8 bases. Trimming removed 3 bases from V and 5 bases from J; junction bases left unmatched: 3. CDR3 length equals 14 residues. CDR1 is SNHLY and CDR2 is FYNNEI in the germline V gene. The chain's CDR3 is CASSESGSDNEQFF. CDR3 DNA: TGTGCCAGCAGTGAGAGCGGGAGTGACAATGAGCAGTTCTTC.

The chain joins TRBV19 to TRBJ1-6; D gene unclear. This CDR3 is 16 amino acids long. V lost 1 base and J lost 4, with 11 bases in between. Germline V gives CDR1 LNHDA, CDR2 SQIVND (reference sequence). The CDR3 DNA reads TGTGCCAGTAGTATAGCTACTACGGCTTATAATTCACCCCTCCACTTT. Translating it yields CASSIATTAYNSPLHF.

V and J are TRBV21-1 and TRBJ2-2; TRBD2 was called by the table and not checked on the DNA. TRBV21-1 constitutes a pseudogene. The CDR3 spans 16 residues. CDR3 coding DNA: TGTGCCAGAACCGGGACTAGATTACTGAACACCGGGGAGCTGTTTTTT. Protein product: CARTGTRLLNTGELFF.

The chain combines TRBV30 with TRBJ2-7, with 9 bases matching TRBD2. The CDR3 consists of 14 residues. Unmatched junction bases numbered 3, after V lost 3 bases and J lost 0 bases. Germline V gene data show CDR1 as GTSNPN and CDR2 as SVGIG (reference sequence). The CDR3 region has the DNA TGTGCCTGGAGGCTAGCGGGGAGCTCCTACGAGCAGTACTTC. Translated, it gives CAWRLAGSSYEQYF.

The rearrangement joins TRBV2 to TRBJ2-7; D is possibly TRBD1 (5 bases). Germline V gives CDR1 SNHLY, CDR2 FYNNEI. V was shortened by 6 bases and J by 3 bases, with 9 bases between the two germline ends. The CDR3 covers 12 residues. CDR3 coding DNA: TGTGCCAGCAGCCGGCAGGGCTACGAGCAGTACTTC. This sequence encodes CASSRQGYEQYF.

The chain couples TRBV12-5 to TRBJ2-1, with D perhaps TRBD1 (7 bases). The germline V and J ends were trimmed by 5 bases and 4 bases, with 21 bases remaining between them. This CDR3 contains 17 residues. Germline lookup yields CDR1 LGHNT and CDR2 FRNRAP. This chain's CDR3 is CASGPGGDRATYNEQFF. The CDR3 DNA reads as TGTGCTAGTGGTCCCGGGGGTGACAGGGCTACGTACAATGAGCAGTTCTTC.

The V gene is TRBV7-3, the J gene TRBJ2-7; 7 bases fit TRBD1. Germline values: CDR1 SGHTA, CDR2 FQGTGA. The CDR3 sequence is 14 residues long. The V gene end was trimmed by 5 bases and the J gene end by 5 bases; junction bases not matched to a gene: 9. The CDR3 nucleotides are TGTGCCAGCAGCCTGGGCGGCAGGGGGAACGAGCAGTACTTC. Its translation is CASSLGGRGNEQYF.

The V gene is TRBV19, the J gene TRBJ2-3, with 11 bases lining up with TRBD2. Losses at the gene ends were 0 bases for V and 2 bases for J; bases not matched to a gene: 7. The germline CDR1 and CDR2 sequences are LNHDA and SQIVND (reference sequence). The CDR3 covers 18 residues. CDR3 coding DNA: TGTGCCAGTAGTATAGACTTACTAGCGGGGGCCCACACAGATACGCAGTATTTT. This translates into CASSIDLLAGAHTDTQYF.

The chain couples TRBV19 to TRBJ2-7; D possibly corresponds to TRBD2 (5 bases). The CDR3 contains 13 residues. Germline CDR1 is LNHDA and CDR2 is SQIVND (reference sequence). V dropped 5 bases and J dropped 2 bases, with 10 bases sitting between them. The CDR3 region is CASSYTLAYEQYF. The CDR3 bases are TGTGCCAGTAGTTATACACTAGCCTACGAGCAGTACTTC.

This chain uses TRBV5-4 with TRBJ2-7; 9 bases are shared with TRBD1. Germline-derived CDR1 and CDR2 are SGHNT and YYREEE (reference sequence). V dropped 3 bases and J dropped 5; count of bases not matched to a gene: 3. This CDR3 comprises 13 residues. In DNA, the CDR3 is TGTGCCAGCAGCTCGGGACAGGGCGACGAGCAGTACTTC. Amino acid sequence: CASSSGQGDEQYF.

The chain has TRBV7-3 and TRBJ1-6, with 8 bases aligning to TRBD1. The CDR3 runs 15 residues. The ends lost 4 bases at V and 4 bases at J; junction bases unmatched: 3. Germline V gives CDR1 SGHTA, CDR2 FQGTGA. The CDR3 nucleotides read TGTGCCAGCAGCTCAACAGGGGGATATAATTCACCCCTCCACTTT. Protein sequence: CASSSTGGYNSPLHF. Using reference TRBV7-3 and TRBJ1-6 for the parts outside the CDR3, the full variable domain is GAGVSQTPSNKVTEKGKYVELRCDPISGHTALYWYRQSLGQGPEFLIYFQGTGAADDSGLPNDRFFAVRPEGSVSTLKIQRTERGDSAVYLCASSSTGGYNSPLHFGNGTRLTVT.

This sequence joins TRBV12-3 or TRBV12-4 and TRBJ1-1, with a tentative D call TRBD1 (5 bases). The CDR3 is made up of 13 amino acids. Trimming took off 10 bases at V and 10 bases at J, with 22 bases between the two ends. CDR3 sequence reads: CAILHGGADGAFF. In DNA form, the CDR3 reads TGTGCCATTCTCCACGGAGGGGCGGATGGAGCTTTCTTT.

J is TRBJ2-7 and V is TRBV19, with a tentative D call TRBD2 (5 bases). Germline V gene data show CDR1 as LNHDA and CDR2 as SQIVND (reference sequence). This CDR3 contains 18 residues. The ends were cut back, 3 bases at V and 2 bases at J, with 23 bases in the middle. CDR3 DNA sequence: TGTGCCAGTAGTATTTGGGAAGGGAGCGACGGTAATACCTACGAGCAGTACTTC. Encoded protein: CASSIWEGSDGNTYEQYF. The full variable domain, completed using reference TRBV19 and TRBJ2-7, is DGGITQSPKYLFRKEGQNVTLSCEQNLNHDAMYWYRQDPGQGLRLIYYSQIVNDFQKGDIAEGYSVSREKKESFPLTVTSAQKNPTAFYLCASSIWEGSDGNTYEQYFGPGTRLTVT.

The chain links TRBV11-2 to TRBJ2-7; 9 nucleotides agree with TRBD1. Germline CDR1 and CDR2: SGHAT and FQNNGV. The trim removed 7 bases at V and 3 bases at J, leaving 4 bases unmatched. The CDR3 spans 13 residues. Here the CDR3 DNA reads TGTGCCAGCACCGACAGGGGGATCTACGAGCAGTACTTC. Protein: CASTDRGIYEQYF.

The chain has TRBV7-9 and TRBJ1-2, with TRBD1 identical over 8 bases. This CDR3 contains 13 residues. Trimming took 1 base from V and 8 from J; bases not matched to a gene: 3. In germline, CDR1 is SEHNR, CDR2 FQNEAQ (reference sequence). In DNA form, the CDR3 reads TGTGCCAGCAGCTTAGGGACAGGGTACGGCTACACCTTC. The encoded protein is CASSLGTGYGYTF.

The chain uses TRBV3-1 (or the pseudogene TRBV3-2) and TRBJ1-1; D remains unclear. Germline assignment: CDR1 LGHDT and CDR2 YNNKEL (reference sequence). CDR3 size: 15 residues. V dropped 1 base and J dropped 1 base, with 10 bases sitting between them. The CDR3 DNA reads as TGTGCCAGCAGCCAAGTGAGCACCGAGAACACTGAAGCTTTCTTT. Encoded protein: CASSQVSTENTEAFF.

The CDR3 nucleotides are TGTGCCAGCAGCGCCCCGGACAGGAACACTGAAGCTTTCTTT. This gives the protein CASSAPDRNTEAFF. This rearrangement joins TRBV6-2 or TRBV6-3 to TRBJ1-1, with TRBD1 as a possible D gene (6 bases). Germline CDR1 reads MNHEY; CDR2 reads SVGEGT. V was cut by 6 bases and J by 1 base, with 12 bases left in between. The CDR3 sequence is 14 residues long.

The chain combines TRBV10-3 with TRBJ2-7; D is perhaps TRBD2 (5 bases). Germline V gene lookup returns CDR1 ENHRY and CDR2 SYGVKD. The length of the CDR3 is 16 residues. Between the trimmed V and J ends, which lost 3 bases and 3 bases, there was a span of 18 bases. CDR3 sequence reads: CAISDIRGSPFYEQYF. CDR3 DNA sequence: TGTGCCATCAGTGACATTCGGGGTTCGCCCTTCTACGAGCAGTACTTC.

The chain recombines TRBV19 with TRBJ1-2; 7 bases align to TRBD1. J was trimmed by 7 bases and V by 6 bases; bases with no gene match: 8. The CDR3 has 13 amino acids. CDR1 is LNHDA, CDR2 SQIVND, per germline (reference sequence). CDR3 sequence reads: CASRTGQEGGYTF. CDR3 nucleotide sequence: TGTGCCAGTAGAACCGGACAGGAGGGTGGCTACACCTTC.

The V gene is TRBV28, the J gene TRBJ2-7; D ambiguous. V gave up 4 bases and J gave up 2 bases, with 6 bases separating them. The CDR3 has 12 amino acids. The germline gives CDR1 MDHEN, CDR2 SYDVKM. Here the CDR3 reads CASSSKPYEQYF. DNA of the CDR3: TGTGCCAGCAGTTCAAAGCCCTACGAGCAGTACTTC.

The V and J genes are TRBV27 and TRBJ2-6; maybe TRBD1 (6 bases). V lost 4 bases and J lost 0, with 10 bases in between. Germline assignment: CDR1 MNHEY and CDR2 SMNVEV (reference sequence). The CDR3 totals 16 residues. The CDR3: CASSSIQGSGANVLTF. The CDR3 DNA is TGTGCCAGCAGTTCCATACAGGGCTCTGGGGCCAACGTCCTGACTTTC. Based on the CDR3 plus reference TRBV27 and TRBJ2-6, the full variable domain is EAQVTQNPRYLITVTGKKLTVTCSQNMNHEYMSWYRQDPGLGLRQIYYSMNVEVTDKGDVPEGYKVSRKEKRNFPLILESPSPNQTSLYFCASSSIQGSGANVLTFGAGSRLTVL.